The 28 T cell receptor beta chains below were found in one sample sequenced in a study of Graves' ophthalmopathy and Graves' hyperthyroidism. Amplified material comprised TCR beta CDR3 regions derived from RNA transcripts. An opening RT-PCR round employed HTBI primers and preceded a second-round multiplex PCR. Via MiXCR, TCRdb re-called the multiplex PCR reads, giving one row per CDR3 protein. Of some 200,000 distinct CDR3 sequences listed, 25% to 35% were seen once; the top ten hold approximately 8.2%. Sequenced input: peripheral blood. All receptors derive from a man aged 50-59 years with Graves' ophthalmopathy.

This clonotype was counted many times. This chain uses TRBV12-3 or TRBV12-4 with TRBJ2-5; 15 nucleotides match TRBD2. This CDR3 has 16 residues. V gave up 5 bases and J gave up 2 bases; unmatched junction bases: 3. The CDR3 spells CASSRTSGREQETQYF. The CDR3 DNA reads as TGTGCCAGCAGTCGGACTAGCGGGAGGGAGCAAGAGACCCAGTACTTC.

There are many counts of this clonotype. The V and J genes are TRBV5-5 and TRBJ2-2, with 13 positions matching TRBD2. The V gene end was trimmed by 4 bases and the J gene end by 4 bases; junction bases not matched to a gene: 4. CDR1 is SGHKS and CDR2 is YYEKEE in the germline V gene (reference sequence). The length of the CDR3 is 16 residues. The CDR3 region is CASSPLAGGPTGELFF. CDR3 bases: TGTGCCAGCAGCCCACTAGCGGGAGGGCCCACCGGGGAGCTGTTTTTT.

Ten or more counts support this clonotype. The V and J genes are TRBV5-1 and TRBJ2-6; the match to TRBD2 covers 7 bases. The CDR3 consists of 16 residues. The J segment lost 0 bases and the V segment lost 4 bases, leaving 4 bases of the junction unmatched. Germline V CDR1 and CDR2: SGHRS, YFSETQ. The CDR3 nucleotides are TGCGCCAGCAGCCCTCGGGGGGACTCTGGGGCCAACGTCCTGACTTTC. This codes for CASSPRGDSGANVLTF.

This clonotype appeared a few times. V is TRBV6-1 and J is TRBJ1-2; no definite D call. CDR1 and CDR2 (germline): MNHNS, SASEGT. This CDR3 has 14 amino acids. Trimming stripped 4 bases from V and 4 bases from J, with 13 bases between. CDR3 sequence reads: CASSVRSSVYGYTF. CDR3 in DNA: TGTGCCAGCAGTGTCCGCAGCAGCGTCTATGGCTACACCTTC.

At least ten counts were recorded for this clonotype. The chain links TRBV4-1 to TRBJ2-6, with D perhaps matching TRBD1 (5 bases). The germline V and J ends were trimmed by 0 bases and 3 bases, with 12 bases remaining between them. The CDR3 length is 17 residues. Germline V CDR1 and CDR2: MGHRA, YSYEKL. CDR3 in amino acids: CASSQDPQGYGANVLTF. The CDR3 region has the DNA TGCGCCAGCAGCCAAGATCCCCAGGGTTATGGGGCCAACGTCCTGACTTTC.

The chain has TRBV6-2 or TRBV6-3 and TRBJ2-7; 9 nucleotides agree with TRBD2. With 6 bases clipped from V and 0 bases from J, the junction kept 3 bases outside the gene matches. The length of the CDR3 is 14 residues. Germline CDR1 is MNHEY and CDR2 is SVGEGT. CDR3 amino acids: CASRKTSGSYEQYF. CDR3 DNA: TGTGCCAGCAGAAAGACTAGCGGCTCCTACGAGCAGTACTTC.

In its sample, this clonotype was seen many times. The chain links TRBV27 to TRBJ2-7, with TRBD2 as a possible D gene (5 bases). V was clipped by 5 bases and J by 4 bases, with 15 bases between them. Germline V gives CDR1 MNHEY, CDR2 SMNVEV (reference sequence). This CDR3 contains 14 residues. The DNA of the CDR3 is TGTGCCAGCAGTCGCTCGGTCAGGAGGTACGAGCAGTACTTC. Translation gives CASSRSVRRYEQYF.

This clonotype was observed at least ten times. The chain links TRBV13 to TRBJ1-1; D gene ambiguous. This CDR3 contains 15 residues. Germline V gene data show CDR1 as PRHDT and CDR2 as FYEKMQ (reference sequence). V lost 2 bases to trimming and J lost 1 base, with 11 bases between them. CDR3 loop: CASSLRGTKNTEAFF. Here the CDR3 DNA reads TGTGCCAGCAGCTTACGGGGAACTAAGAACACTGAAGCTTTCTTT.

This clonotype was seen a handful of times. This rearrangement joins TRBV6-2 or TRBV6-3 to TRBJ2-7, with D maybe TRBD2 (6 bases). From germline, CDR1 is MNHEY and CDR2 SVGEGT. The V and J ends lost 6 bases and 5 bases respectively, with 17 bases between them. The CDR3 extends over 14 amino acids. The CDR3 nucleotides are TGTGCCAGCAGCCTCGGATCGGAGGGGCACGAGCAGTACTTC. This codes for CASSLGSEGHEQYF.

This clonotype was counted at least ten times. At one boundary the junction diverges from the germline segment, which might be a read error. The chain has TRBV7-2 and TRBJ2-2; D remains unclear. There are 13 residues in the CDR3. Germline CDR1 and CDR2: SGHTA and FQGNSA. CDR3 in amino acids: CAGSLGPTGELFF. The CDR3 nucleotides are TGTGCCGGCAGCTTAGGGCCCACCGGGGAGCTGTTTTTT. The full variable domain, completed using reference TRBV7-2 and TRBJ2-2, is GAGVSQSPSNKVTEKGKDVELRCDPISGHTALYWYRQSLGQGLEFLIYFQGNSAPDKSGLPSDRFSAERTGGSVSTLTIQRTQQEDSAVYLCAGSLGPTGELFFGEGSRLTVL.

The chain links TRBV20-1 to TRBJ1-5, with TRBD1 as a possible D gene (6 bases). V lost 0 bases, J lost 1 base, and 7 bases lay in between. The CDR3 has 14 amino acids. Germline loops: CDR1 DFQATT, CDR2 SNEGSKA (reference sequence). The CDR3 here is CSARDGQSNQPQHF. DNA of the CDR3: TGCAGTGCTAGAGATGGACAGAGCAATCAGCCCCAGCATTTT.

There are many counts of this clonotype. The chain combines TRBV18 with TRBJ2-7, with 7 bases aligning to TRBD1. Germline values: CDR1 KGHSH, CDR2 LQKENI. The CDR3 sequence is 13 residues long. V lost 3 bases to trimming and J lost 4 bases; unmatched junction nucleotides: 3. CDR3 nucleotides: TGTGCCAGCTCACCGGGACAGAGGTACGAGCAGTACTTC. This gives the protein CASSPGQRYEQYF.

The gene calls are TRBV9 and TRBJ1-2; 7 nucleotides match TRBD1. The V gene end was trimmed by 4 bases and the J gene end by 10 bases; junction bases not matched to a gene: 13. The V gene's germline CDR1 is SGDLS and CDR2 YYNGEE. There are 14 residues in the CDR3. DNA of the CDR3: TGTGCCAGCAGCCCTCCAGGGAGGGACAGCCCCTACACCTTC. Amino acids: CASSPPGRDSPYTF. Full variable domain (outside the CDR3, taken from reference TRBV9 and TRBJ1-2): DSGVTQTPKHLITATGQRVTLRCSPRSGDLSVYWYQQSLDQGLQFLIQYYNGEERAKGNILERFSAQQFPDLHSELNLSSLELGDSALYFCASSPPGRDSPYTFGSGTRLTVV.

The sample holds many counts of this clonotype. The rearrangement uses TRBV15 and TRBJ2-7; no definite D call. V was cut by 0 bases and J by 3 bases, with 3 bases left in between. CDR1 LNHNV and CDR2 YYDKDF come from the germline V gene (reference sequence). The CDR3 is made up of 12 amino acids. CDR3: CATSRDYYEQYF. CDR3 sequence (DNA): TGTGCCACCAGCAGAGACTACTACGAGCAGTACTTC. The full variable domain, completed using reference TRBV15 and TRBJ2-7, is DAMVIQNPRYQVTQFGKPVTLSCSQTLNHNVMYWYQQKSSQAPKLLFHYYDKDFNNEADTPDNFQSRRPNTSFCFLDIRSPGLGDTAMYLCATSRDYYEQYFGPGTRLTVT.

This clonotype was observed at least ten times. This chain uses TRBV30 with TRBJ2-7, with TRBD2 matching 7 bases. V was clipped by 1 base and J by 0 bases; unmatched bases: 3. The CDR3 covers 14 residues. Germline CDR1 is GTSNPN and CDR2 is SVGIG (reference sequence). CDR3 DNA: TGTGCCTGGAGTGGCGGGGGAACCTCCTACGAGCAGTACTTC. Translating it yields CAWSGGGTSYEQYF.

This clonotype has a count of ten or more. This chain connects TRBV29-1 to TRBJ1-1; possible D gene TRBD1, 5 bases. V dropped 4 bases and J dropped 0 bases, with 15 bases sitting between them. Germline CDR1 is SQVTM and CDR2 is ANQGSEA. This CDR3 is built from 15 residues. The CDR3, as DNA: TGCAGCGTTGGGCAGGGAGGGATCATGAACACTGAAGCTTTCTTT. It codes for CSVGQGGIMNTEAFF.

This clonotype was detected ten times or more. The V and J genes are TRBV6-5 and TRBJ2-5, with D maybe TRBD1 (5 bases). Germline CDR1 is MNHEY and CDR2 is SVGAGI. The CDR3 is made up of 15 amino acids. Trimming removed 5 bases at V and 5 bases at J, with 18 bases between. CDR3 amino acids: CASSPMQGRLETQYF. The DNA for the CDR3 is TGTGCCAGCAGTCCCATGCAGGGCCGATTGGAGACCCAGTACTTC.

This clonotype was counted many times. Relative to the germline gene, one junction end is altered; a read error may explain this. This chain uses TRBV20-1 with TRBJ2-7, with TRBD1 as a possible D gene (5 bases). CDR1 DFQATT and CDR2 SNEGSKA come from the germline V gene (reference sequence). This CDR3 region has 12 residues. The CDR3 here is CGAHGHSYEQYF. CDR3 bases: TGCGGTGCTCACGGACACTCCTACGAGCAGTACTTC.

CDR3 region: CAYKQGPNTGELFF. In DNA, the CDR3 is TGTGCCTACAAACAGGGACCGAACACCGGGGAGCTGTTTTTT. The chain employs TRBV30 and TRBJ2-2, with D tentatively TRBD1 (6 bases). V lost 7 bases and J 0 bases, leaving 12 bases between the germline ends. The CDR3 length is 14 residues. CDR1 and CDR2 (germline): GTSNPN, SVGIG (reference sequence).

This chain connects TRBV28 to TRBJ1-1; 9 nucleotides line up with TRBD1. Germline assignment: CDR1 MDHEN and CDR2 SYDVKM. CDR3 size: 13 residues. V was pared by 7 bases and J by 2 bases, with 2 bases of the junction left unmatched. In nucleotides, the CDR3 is TGTGCCAGCAAAACAGGGGGCAACACTGAAGCTTTCTTT. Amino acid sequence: CASKTGGNTEAFF.

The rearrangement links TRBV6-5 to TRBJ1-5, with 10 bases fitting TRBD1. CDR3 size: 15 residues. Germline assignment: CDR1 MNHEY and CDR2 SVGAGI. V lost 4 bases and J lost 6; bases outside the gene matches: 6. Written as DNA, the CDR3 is TGTGCCAGCAGTTCGACAGGGGGCTTGGGTCAGCCCCAGCATTTT. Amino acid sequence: CASSSTGGLGQPQHF.

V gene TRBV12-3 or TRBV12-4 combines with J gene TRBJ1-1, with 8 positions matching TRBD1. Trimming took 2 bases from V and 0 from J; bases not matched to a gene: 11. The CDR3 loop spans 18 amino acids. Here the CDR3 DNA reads TGTGCCAGCAGTTTACCCTTCCGGGACAGGCATATGAACACTGAAGCTTTCTTT. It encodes CASSLPFRDRHMNTEAFF.

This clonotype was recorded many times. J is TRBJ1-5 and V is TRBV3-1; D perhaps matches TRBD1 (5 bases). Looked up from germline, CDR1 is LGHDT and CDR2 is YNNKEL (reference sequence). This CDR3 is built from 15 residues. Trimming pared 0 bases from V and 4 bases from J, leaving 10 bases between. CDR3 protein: CASSQDSGVNQPQHF. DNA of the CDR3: TGTGCCAGCAGCCAAGATTCGGGGGTTAATCAGCCCCAGCATTTT. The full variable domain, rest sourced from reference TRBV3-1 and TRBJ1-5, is DTAVSQTPKYLVTQMGNDKSIKCEQNLGHDTMYWYKQDSKKFLKIMFSYNNKELIINETVPNRFSPKSPDKAHLNLHINSLELGDSAVYFCASSQDSGVNQPQHFGDGTRLSIL.

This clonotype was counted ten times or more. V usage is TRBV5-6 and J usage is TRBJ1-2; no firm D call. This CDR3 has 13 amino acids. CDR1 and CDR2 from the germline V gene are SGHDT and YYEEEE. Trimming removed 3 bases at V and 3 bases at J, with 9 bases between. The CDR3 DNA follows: TGTGCCAGCAGCTCCCAAGCCCACTATGGCTACACCTTC. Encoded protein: CASSSQAHYGYTF. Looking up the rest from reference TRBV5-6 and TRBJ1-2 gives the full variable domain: DAGVTQSPTHLIKTRGQQVTLRCSPKSGHDTVSWYQQALGQGPQFIFQYYEEEERQRGNFPDRFSGHQFPNYSSELNVNALLLGDSALYLCASSSQAHYGYTFGSGTRLTVV.

CDR3 bases: TGTGCCAGCAGCGGGGAGCATAGACAGGGGTTCGCTGAAGCTTTCTTT. Its translation: CASSGEHRQGFAEAFF. This rearrangement joins TRBV9 to TRBJ1-1; TRBD1 matches 8 bases. V trimming: 3 bases; J trimming: 6 bases; junction bases outside the gene matches: 13. This CDR3 spans 16 amino acids. In germline, CDR1 is SGDLS, CDR2 YYNGEE.

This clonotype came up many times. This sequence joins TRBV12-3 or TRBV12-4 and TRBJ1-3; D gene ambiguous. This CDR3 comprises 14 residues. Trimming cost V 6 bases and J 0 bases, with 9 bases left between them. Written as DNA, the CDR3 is TGTGCCAGCAGCACTCAGGTCTCTGGAAACACCATATATTTT. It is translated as CASSTQVSGNTIYF.

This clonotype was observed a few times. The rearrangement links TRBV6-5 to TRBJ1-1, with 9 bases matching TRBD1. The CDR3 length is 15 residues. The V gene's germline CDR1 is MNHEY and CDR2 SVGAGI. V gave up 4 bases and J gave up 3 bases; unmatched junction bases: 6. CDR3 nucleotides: TGTGCCAGCAGTTGGGACAGGGTATTCGACACTGAAGCTTTCTTT. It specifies CASSWDRVFDTEAFF.

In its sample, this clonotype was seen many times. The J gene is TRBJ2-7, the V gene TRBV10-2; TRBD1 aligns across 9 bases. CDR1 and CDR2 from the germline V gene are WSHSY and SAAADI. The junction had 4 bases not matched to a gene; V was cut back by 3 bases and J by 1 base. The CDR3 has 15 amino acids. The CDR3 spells CASSERGQGSYEQYF. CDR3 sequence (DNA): TGCGCCAGCAGTGAACGTGGACAGGGGTCCTACGAGCAGTACTTC.